This TCR beta chain appears in the sequencing data of a study of shared clonotypes between healthy human individuals. This CDR3 contains 15 residues. J gave up 8 bases and V 6 bases, and 11 bases lay outside the gene matches. The germline CDR1 and CDR2 sequences are SGHRS and YFSETQ. Data came from immunoSEQ multiplex PCR; TCRdb stores just in-frame clones and leaves some out. The profile shows fewer than 3 million clones, about nine tenths of them singletons. V gene TRBV5-1 combines with J gene TRBJ2-3; 11 positions match TRBD2. The sequence derives from a man aged 18 to 29 in good health. Some clones in this sample may be carry-over from other donors' samples. Sequencing was carried out using naive CD4+ T cells from PBMCs. Described subset: CD45RA+ positively selected. The CDR3 region has the DNA TGCGCCAGCACCCAGACTAGCGGGATAAGGGGTACGCAGTATTTT. Protein sequence: CASTQTSGIRGTQYF.